This record concerns one TCR beta chain sequence. What it recognizes is unknown. These data are taken from a study of cytomegalovirus exposure and HLA in healthy donors. Study-wide findings and caveats: A few chains tied to CMV proved CMV antigen-specific in vitro. Fewer N-insertions (relative to the approximately 700-donor mean) were reportedly seen in an Asian-associated ancestry cluster in a later analysis. At a 0.05 false discovery rate, a later analysis found some 18,000 TCR beta sequences to be associated with HLA alleles. The study assumed roughly uniform donor sequencing depth for presence/absence analyses.

The length of the CDR3 is 12 residues. V lost 6 bases to trimming and J lost 0 bases; unmatched junction nucleotides: 2. Per the germline V gene, CDR1 is SQVTM and CDR2 is ANQGSEA. A multiplex PCR was run with 60 Vbeta primers and 13 Jbeta primers. Assay: immunoSEQ multiplex PCR; the TCRdb copy retains only in-frame clones and omits some. Here the sample spans some 120,000 clones, around 80% being singletons. The V and J genes are TRBV29-1 and TRBJ2-7, with TRBD1 matching over 7 bases. Sequencing was performed on PBMCs. The receptor comes from a woman between 25 and 40 years old in good health and CMV-seronegative. The CDR3 loop reads CSVRTGSYEQYF. In DNA form, the CDR3 reads TGCAGCGTAAGGACAGGCTCCTACGAGCAGTACTTC.